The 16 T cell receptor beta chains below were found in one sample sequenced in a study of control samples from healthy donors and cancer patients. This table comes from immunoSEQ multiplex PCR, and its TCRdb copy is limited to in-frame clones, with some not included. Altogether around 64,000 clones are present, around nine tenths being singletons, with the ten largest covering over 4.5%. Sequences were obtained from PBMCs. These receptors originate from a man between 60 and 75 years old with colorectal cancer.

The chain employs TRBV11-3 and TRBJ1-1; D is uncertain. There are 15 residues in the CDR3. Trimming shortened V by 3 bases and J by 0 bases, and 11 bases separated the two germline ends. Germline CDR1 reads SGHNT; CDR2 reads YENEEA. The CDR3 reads CASSLGGGMNTEAFF. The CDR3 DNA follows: TGTGCCAGCAGCTTGGGAGGTGGCATGAACACTGAAGCTTTCTTT.

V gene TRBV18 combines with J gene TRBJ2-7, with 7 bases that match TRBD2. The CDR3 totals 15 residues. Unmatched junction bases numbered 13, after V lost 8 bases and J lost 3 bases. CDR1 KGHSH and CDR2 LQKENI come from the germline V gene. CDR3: CASAGEGRGIYEQYF. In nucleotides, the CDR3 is TGTGCCAGCGCCGGGGAGGGGCGCGGGATCTACGAGCAGTACTTC.

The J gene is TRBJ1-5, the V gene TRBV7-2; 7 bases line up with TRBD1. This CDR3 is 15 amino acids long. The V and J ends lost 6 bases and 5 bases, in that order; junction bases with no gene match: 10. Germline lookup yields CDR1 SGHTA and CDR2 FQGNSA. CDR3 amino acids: CASSSRDREDQPQHF. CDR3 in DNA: TGTGCCAGCAGTTCCCGGGACAGAGAAGATCAGCCCCAGCATTTT.

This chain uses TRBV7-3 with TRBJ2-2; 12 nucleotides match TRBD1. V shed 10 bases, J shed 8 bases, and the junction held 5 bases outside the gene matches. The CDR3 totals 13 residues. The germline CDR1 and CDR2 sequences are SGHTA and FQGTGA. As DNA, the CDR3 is TGTGCCACCGGGACAGGGGGCCTTGGGGAGCTGTTTTTT. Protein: CATGTGGLGELFF. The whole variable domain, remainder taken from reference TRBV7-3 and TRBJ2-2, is GAGVSQTPSNKVTEKGKYVELRCDPISGHTALYWYRQSLGQGPEFLIYFQGTGAADDSGLPNDRFFAVRPEGSVSTLKIQRTERGDSAVYLCATGTGGLGELFFGEGSRLTVL.

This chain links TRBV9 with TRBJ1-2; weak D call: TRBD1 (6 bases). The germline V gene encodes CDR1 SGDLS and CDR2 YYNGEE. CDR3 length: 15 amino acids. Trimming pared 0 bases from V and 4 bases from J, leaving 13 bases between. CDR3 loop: CASSVDTGSSYGYTF. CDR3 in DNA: TGTGCCAGCAGCGTAGATACAGGGTCTAGCTATGGCTACACCTTC.

CDR3 coding DNA: TGCGCCAGCAGCACCCGACAGGGGGCGAAGACTGAAGCTTTCTTT. Its translation is CASSTRQGAKTEAFF. The V call is TRBV4-3, the J call TRBJ1-1; 10 bases align to TRBD1. The V segment lost 5 bases and the J segment 5 bases; nucleotides outside the gene matches: 8. Germline values: CDR1 LGHNA, CDR2 YSLEER. This CDR3 region has 15 residues.

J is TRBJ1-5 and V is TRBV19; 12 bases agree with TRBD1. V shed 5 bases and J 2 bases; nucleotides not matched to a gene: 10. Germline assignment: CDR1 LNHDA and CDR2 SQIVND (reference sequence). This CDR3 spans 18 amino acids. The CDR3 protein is CASSPGGQGASRNQPQHF. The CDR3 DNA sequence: TGTGCCAGTAGTCCCGGGGGACAGGGGGCTTCTCGCAATCAGCCCCAGCATTTT.

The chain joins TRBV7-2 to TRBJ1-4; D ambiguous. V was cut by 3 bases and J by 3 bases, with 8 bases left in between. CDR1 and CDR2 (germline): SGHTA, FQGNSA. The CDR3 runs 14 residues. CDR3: CASSLAGPNEKLFF. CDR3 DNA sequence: TGTGCCAGCAGCTTGGCCGGACCTAATGAAAAACTGTTTTTT.

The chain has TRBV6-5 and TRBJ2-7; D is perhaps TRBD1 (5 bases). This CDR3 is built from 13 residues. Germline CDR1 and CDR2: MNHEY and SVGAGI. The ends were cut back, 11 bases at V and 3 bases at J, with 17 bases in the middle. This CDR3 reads CAARWRTIYEQYF. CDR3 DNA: TGTGCCGCGCGATGGCGGACAATCTACGAGCAGTACTTC.

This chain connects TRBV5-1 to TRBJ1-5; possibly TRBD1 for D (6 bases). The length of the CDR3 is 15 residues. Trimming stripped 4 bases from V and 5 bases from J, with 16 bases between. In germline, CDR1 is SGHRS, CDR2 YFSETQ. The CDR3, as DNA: TGCGCCAGCAGCCCAAAAACGGGGGGCGATCAGCCCCAGCATTTT. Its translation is CASSPKTGGDQPQHF.

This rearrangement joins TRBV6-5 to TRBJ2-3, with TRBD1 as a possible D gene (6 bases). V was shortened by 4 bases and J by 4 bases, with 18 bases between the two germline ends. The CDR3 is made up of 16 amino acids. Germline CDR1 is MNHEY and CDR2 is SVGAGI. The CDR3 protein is CASSSPTGWGPDTQYF. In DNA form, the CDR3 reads TGTGCCAGCAGTTCCCCGACAGGTTGGGGGCCAGATACGCAGTATTTT.

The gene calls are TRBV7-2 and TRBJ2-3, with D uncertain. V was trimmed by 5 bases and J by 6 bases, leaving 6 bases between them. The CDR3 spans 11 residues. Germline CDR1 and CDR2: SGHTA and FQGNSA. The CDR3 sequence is CASSRTDTQYF. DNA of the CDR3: TGTGCCAGCAGCCGAACGGATACGCAGTATTTT.

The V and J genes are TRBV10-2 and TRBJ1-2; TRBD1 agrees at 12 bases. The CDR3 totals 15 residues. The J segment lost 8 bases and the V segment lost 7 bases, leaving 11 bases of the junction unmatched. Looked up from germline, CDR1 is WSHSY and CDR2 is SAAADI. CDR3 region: CASTPLRDRGLGYTF. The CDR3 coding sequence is TGCGCCAGCACTCCACTCCGGGACAGGGGGCTCGGCTACACCTTC.

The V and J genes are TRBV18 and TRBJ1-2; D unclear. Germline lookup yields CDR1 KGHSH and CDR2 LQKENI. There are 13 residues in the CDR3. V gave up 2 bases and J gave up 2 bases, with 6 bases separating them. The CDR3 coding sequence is TGTGCCAGCTCACCAGCCAACAACTATGGCTACACCTTC. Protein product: CASSPANNYGYTF.

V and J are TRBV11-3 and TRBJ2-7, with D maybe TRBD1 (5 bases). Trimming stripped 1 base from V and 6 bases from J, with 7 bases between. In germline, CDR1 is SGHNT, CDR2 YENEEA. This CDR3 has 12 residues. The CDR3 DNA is TGTGCCAGCAGCTTAGCAGGGCTCGAGCAGTACTTC. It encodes CASSLAGLEQYF.

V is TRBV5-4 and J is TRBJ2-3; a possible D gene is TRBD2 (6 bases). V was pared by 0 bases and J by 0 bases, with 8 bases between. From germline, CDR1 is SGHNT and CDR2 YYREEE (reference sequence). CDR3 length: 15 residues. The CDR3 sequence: CASSLGGASTDTQYF. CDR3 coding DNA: TGTGCCAGCAGCTTGGGCGGGGCTAGCACAGATACGCAGTATTTT.